Detailed here is one T cell receptor (beta chain). Naive CD8 T cells underwent sorting with the CD8+CD4-CCR7+CD45RA+ definition. The sample comes from a study of molecular identifiers for immune sequencing clone quantification. This CDR3 has 14 amino acids. Germline V gene sequence: CDR1 SGHDN, CDR2 FVKESK. Trimming took 3 bases from V and 5 from J; bases not matched to a gene: 6. TCRdb analysed the PCR reads with MiXCR anew, one entry per CDR3 protein. This sample has about half a million distinct CDR3 sequences; about 22% occur once, and the top ten carry more than 0.8%. The chain joins TRBV14 to TRBJ1-2; 7 bases map to TRBD1. The source of this sequence is a human donor in good health. Some libraries in this study had Jurkat cell RNA spiked in. Sequencing input: naive CD8+ T cells from blood, with Jurkat cell RNA spiked in. Sample subset: FACS-sorted CD8+CD4-CCR7+CD45RA+ naive T cells. The CDR3 DNA is TGTGCCAGCAGCCACCGACAGGGTTCATATGGCTACACCTTC. Its translation: CASSHRQGSYGYTF.